This entry lists 19 T cell receptor beta chains sequenced from one sample in a study of T cells in Graves' hyperthyroidism and ophthalmopathy. Amplification of TCR beta CDR3 regions used RNA as the template. In the first-round RT-PCR of the TCR CDR3, the HTBI primer set was used. TCRdb re-called the multiplex PCR reads with MiXCR, one entry per CDR3 protein. Of fewer than 650,000 distinct CDR3 sequences listed, over 12% are singletons. Material for sequencing was blood. The receptors here all came from a woman in her thirties or forties with Graves' ophthalmopathy.

The rearrangement joins TRBV28 to TRBJ2-5; maybe TRBD2 (6 bases). The germline V gene encodes CDR1 MDHEN and CDR2 SYDVKM. V was cut by 4 bases and J by 7 bases, with 19 bases left in between. The CDR3 length is 15 residues. The CDR3 region has the DNA TGTGCCAGCAGTTCCGGGACTCTCGGATGGGCGACCCAGTACTTC. Protein sequence: CASSSGTLGWATQYF.

This clonotype was detected only a few times. The chain recombines TRBV6-4 with TRBJ2-7; the D gene is possibly TRBD1 (6 bases). This CDR3 spans 13 amino acids. Per germline, CDR1 MRHNA and CDR2 SNTAGT. V lost 8 bases to trimming and J lost 5 bases, with 16 bases between them. The CDR3 region is CASENRAHDEQYF. The CDR3 DNA reads as TGTGCCAGCGAAAACAGGGCGCACGACGAGCAGTACTTC.

This clonotype has at least ten counts. The chain joins TRBV6-1 to TRBJ1-1; 8 nucleotides align to TRBD1. This CDR3 is built from 15 residues. Trimming took 7 bases from V and 2 from J; bases not matched to a gene: 9. The germline V gene has CDR1 MNHNS and CDR2 SASEGT. CDR3 amino acids: CASTRGTGSNTEAFF. In nucleotides, the CDR3 is TGTGCCAGCACCAGAGGGACAGGATCAAACACTGAAGCTTTCTTT.

The table lists this clonotype with many counts. The rearrangement joins TRBV6-5 to TRBJ2-7, with 16 bases that match TRBD2. The length of the CDR3 is 16 residues. V was clipped by 2 bases and J by 4 bases; unmatched bases: 2. CDR1 and CDR2 (germline): MNHEY, SVGAGI. CDR3 loop: CASSYGTSGRGYEQYF. DNA for the CDR3: TGTGCCAGCAGTTACGGGACTAGCGGGAGGGGGTACGAGCAGTACTTC.

This clonotype showed up just a few times. This chain connects TRBV28 to TRBJ2-7, with 13 bases fitting TRBD2. Germline loops: CDR1 MDHEN, CDR2 SYDVKM. V was pared by 6 bases and J by 5 bases, with 13 bases of the junction left unmatched. The length of the CDR3 is 17 residues. The CDR3 nucleotides are TGTGCCAGCAGGGGGACTAGCGGGATCTTAAGCGTTCACGAGCAGTACTTC. It is translated as CASRGTSGILSVHEQYF.

This clonotype came up many times. The chain uses TRBV3-1 and TRBJ2-2; the match to TRBD2 covers 8 bases. CDR1 is LGHDT and CDR2 is YNNKEL in the germline V gene (reference sequence). The V and J ends lost 4 bases and 5 bases, in that order; junction bases with no gene match: 9. The CDR3 runs to 16 residues. The CDR3 DNA sequence: TGTGCCAGCAGCCCCAGAGCGGGAGCGGGGACCGGGGAGCTGTTTTTT. Translation: CASSPRAGAGTGELFF. Filled out from reference TRBV3-1 and TRBJ2-2, the complete variable domain reads DTAVSQTPKYLVTQMGNDKSIKCEQNLGHDTMYWYKQDSKKFLKIMFSYNNKELIINETVPNRFSPKSPDKAHLNLHINSLELGDSAVYFCASSPRAGAGTGELFFGEGSRLTVL.

This clonotype was seen many times. The chain uses TRBV12-3 or TRBV12-4 and TRBJ1-5; no clear D. The length of the CDR3 is 14 residues. V was pared by 3 bases and J by 3 bases, with 9 bases between. Here the CDR3 reads CASSLAGNNQPQHF. The CDR3 nucleotides are TGTGCCAGCAGTTTGGCGGGGAACAATCAGCCCCAGCATTTT.

This clonotype came up a few times. This chain joins TRBV28 and TRBJ2-5; 9 nucleotides line up with TRBD2. This CDR3 has 17 residues. Germline CDR1 reads MDHEN; CDR2 reads SYDVKM. J gave up 1 base and V 6 bases, and 12 bases lay outside the gene matches. CDR3 protein: CASSLISGSPSQETQYF. The CDR3 bases are TGTGCCAGCAGCTTAATTAGCGGGAGCCCAAGCCAAGAGACCCAGTACTTC. Looking up the rest from reference TRBV28 and TRBJ2-5 gives the full variable domain: DVKVTQSSRYLVKRTGEKVFLECVQDMDHENMFWYRQDPGLGLRLIYFSYDVKMKEKGDIPEGYSVSREKKERFSLILESASTNQTSMYLCASSLISGSPSQETQYFGPGTRLLVL.

Of note for this clonotype: A much more abundant neighbour one base away suggests this may be a read error. This chain uses TRBV5-1 with TRBJ2-7, with a possible D match to TRBD2 (6 bases). The CDR3 has 17 residues. Germline loops: CDR1 SGHRS, CDR2 YFSETQ. In nucleotides, the CDR3 is TGCACCAGCAGCTCGGAACCGGGACTCAGGAGCTCCTACGAGCAGTACTTC. Translating it yields CTSSSEPGLRSSYEQYF.

This clonotype has just a few counts. The V gene is TRBV3-1, the J gene TRBJ2-7; no clear D gene. The CDR3 spans 12 residues. V shed 5 bases and J shed 1 base, with 6 bases lying between them. The V gene's germline CDR1 is LGHDT and CDR2 YNNKEL (reference sequence). The CDR3 spells CASSRPSYEQYF. The CDR3 coding sequence is TGTGCCAGCAGCAGACCTTCCTACGAGCAGTACTTC.

The gene calls are TRBV20-1 and TRBJ2-3, with 8 bases that match TRBD2. CDR1 DFQATT and CDR2 SNEGSKA come from the germline V gene (reference sequence). The J segment lost 3 bases and the V segment lost 5 bases, leaving 4 bases of the junction unmatched. CDR3 size: 13 residues. The CDR3 loop reads CSARLARTDTQYF. In nucleotides, the CDR3 is TGCAGTGCTCGACTAGCGAGAACAGATACGCAGTATTTT.

This clonotype was counted at least ten times. The rearrangement joins TRBV20-1 to TRBJ2-5; no firm D call. The CDR3 consists of 13 residues. The germline CDR1 and CDR2 sequences are DFQATT and SNEGSKA (reference sequence). V lost 0 bases, J lost 2 bases, and 7 bases lay in between. As DNA, the CDR3 is TGCAGTGCTAGAGATTGGGCTCAAGAGACCCAGTACTTC. Its protein is CSARDWAQETQYF.

This clonotype occurred many times. This chain uses TRBV11-2 with TRBJ1-2; a weak D match, TRBD1 (5 bases). Deletions cut 1 base from V and 4 bases from J, with 13 bases between. The CDR3 covers 15 residues. CDR1 and CDR2 from the germline V gene are SGHAT and FQNNGV. The CDR3 sequence: CASSLGQGVSYGYTF. The CDR3 coding sequence is TGTGCCAGCAGCTTAGGTCAGGGCGTGAGCTATGGCTACACCTTC.

The table lists this clonotype with many counts. The V and J genes are TRBV6-1 and TRBJ2-7; unclear D gene. The V end lost 6 bases, the J end lost 3 bases, and 12 bases lay between the germline ends. CDR1 MNHNS and CDR2 SASEGT come from the germline V gene. There are 13 residues in the CDR3. CDR3 coding DNA: TGTGCCAGCAGCCACGAGGCGAACTACGAGCAGTACTTC. Protein sequence: CASSHEANYEQYF.

This clonotype was found many times. The chain is built from TRBV4-1 and TRBJ2-7; the D is unclear. V was pared by 1 base and J by 4 bases, with 11 bases between. The CDR3 extends over 14 amino acids. Per germline, CDR1 MGHRA and CDR2 YSYEKL. Here the CDR3 reads CASSQVKAEYEQYF. The DNA for the CDR3 is TGCGCCAGCAGCCAAGTGAAGGCGGAGTACGAGCAGTACTTC.

Many counts were recorded for this clonotype. V gene TRBV12-3 or TRBV12-4 combines with J gene TRBJ1-2; D is unclear. V dropped 4 bases and J dropped 7 bases, with 13 bases sitting between them. The CDR3 consists of 13 residues. The CDR3 loop is CASSYEGIGGYTF. The CDR3 nucleotides are TGTGCCAGCAGTTATGAGGGTATTGGTGGCTACACCTTC.

This clonotype was seen at least ten times. The chain uses TRBV28 and TRBJ2-7; 8 bases line up with TRBD2. V lost 6 bases, J lost 2 bases, and 12 bases stayed unmatched. CDR3 length equals 16 residues. Germline V gives CDR1 MDHEN, CDR2 SYDVKM. CDR3 in amino acids: CASSPLAGPVPYEQYF. The CDR3 DNA is TGTGCCAGCAGCCCCTTAGCGGGGCCGGTTCCCTACGAGCAGTACTTC.

J is TRBJ1-3 and V is TRBV19; TRBD1 might be the D (5 bases). There are 14 residues in the CDR3. Germline loops: CDR1 LNHDA, CDR2 SQIVND (reference sequence). V was clipped by 5 bases and J by 4 bases, with 12 bases between them. Here the CDR3 DNA reads TGTGCCAGTAGTTTCTCCGGGGCCGGAAACACCATATATTTT. Translation: CASSFSGAGNTIYF.

This clonotype was seen at least ten times. The CDR3 region is CASSPLSKEGEETQYF. As DNA, the CDR3 is TGTGCCAGTAGTCCACTGAGCAAGGAAGGGGAAGAGACCCAGTACTTC. The chain links TRBV19 to TRBJ2-5; D perhaps matches TRBD1 (5 bases). The CDR3 loop spans 16 amino acids. V was trimmed by 5 bases and J by 3 bases, leaving 19 bases between them. CDR1 and CDR2 from the germline V gene are LNHDA and SQIVND (reference sequence).